This is a list of T cell receptor beta chains from one sample in a study of T cell responses to AZD1222 COVID-19 vaccine. The data were produced by immunoSEQ multiplex PCR, yet TCRdb's version contains in-frame clones alone and is incomplete. The sample has 98,000 or so clones; roughly 90% are singletons. Sequencing was performed on peripheral blood, taken on day 0 of AZD1222 vaccination. The receptors shown here come from an adult in good health. Each CDR3 is given with its conserved first and last residue. Each record gives: V gene, D gene, J gene, clone size, CDR3 DNA, CDR3 protein. D genes are given only for firm matches. Clone size is shown for a subset of rows, as once, few, many or a class of expanded clone.

V: TRBV20-1
D: NA
J: TRBJ1-1
size: NA
DNA: TGCAGTGCTCAAGGACCCACCGTGGCTTTCTTT
CDR3: CSAQGPTVAFF

V: TRBV5-1
D: NA
J: TRBJ1-2
size: NA
DNA: TGCGCCAGCAGCTACGACAATAATGGCTACACCTTC
CDR3: CASSYDNNGYTF

V: TRBV7-9
D: NA
J: TRBJ1-1
size: NA
DNA: TGTGCCAGCAGCTTAGCGCCGAGGTCTTTGAACACTGAAGCTTTCTTT
CDR3: CASSLAPRSLNTEAFF

V: TRBV6-5
D: NA
J: TRBJ1-2
size: NA
DNA: TGTGCCAGCAGTTCCATACAGGGAGGAGGCTACACCTTC
CDR3: CASSSIQGGGYTF

V: TRBV29-1
D: TRBD1
J: TRBJ2-1
size: NA
DNA: TGCAGCGCAAGACAGGGGGTAAACAATGAGCAGTTCTTC
CDR3: CSARQGVNNEQFF

V: TRBV10-1
D: TRBD1
J: TRBJ1-5
size: NA
DNA: TGCGCCAGCATGGTACCCCGGGACAGGGGAAAGAGCAATCAGCCCCAGCATTTT
CDR3: CASMVPRDRGKSNQPQHF

V: TRBV5-1
D: NA
J: TRBJ2-7
size: NA
DNA: TGCGCCAGCAGCCCCGGGACGGGGCCGGGGGAGCAGTACTTC
CDR3: CASSPGTGPGEQYF

V: TRBV5-1
D: NA
J: TRBJ1-1
size: NA
DNA: TGCGCCAGCAGCTTCGACTTGGGACAGAACACTGAAGCTTTCTTT
CDR3: CASSFDLGQNTEAFF

V: TRBV15
D: NA
J: TRBJ2-3
size: NA
DNA: TGTGCCACCAGCAGTCTAGTGGGGGACACAGATACGCAGTATTTT
CDR3: CATSSLVGDTDTQYF

V: TRBV5-5
D: NA
J: TRBJ1-5
size: NA
DNA: TGTGCCAGCAGCCCTCAAGGGCGCGATCAGCCCCAGCATTTT
CDR3: CASSPQGRDQPQHF

V: TRBV9
D: NA
J: TRBJ2-2
size: NA
DNA: TGTGCCAGCAGCGTAGCCCTAACGTCAAGGTCAGGGGATCCCGGGGAGCTGTTTTTT
CDR3: CASSVALTSRSGDPGELFF

V: TRBV14
D: NA
J: TRBJ1-2
size: once
DNA: TGTGCCAGCAGCCCCTACAGGGTTACTAACTATGGCTACACCTTC
CDR3: CASSPYRVTNYGYTF

V: TRBV25-1
D: NA
J: TRBJ2-7
size: NA
DNA: TGTGCCAGCAGTGACACGACGGTCTACGAGCAGTACTTC
CDR3: CASSDTTVYEQYF

V: TRBV7-9
D: TRBD2
J: TRBJ2-1
size: few
DNA: TGTGCCAGCAGCTTAGGCCCCCGCGGGGGGTTCTACAATGAGCAGTTCTTC
CDR3: CASSLGPRGGFYNEQFF

V: TRBV5-6
D: TRBD1
J: TRBJ1-2
size: NA
DNA: TGTGCCAGCAGCGGAAATGGACAGGGGTATGGCTACACCTTC
CDR3: CASSGNGQGYGYTF

V: TRBV28
D: NA
J: TRBJ1-1
size: NA
DNA: TGTGCCAGCAGTTTATTGTGGGGAAACACTGAAGCTTTCTTT
CDR3: CASSLLWGNTEAFF

V: TRBV4-1
D: NA
J: TRBJ1-6
size: NA
DNA: TGCGCCAGCAGCCAGCCAGGGAACTCCTATAATTCACCCCTCCACTTT
CDR3: CASSQPGNSYNSPLHF

V: TRBV11-3
D: NA
J: TRBJ2-1
size: NA
DNA: TGTGCCAGCAGCTTATCTGCGGGGGCTACAAACAATGAGCAGTTCTTC
CDR3: CASSLSAGATNNEQFF

V: TRBV19
D: NA
J: TRBJ2-2
size: NA
DNA: TGTGCCAGTAGTATAGATCCCCCGGTGGCCGGGGAGCTGTTTTTT
CDR3: CASSIDPPVAGELFF

V: TRBV27
D: TRBD2
J: TRBJ2-2
size: NA
DNA: TGTGCCAGCAGTCCTACAAGACTAGCGGGGGCCACGAACACCGGGGAGCTGTTTTTT
CDR3: CASSPTRLAGATNTGELFF

V: TRBV18
D: TRBD2
J: TRBJ2-5
size: NA
DNA: TGTGCCAGCTCACGCTATTTAGCGGGGGTACAAGAGACCCAGTACTTC
CDR3: CASSRYLAGVQETQYF

V: TRBV5-1
D: NA
J: TRBJ2-2
size: NA
DNA: TGCGCCAGCAGCTTGGGACATAGGAGCACCGGGGAGCTGTTTTTT
CDR3: CASSLGHRSTGELFF

V: TRBV6-1
D: TRBD1
J: TRBJ1-2
size: NA
DNA: TGTGCCAGCAGTGAGTCCCCAGGGGGCGGCTACACCTTC
CDR3: CASSESPGGGYTF

V: TRBV4-1
D: TRBD2
J: TRBJ2-5
size: NA
DNA: TGCGCCAGCAGCCAAGGGTTTTTCGGAAGCGGGGGGCTCGAAGGGGCCCAGTACTTC
CDR3: CASSQGFFGSGGLEGAQYF

V: TRBV4-2
D: NA
J: TRBJ2-5
size: NA
DNA: TGTGCCAGCAGCCAAGATTCCCCCGGGGTGGCGGGAGAGACCCAGTACTTC
CDR3: CASSQDSPGVAGETQYF

V: TRBV7-6
D: TRBD2
J: TRBJ2-5
size: NA
DNA: TGTGCCAGCAGCTTAAATGTGCGGGGGGGCCAAGAGACCCAGTACTTC
CDR3: CASSLNVRGGQETQYF

V: TRBV19
D: NA
J: TRBJ2-1
size: NA
DNA: TGTGCCAGTGAAGGGGGGGCCAAGTACAATGAGCAGTTCTTC
CDR3: CASEGGAKYNEQFF

V: TRBV6-5
D: NA
J: TRBJ2-7
size: once
DNA: TGTGCCAGCAGTTCCTCGAGGGTTCGGGGCTACGAGCAGTACTTC
CDR3: CASSSSRVRGYEQYF

V: TRBV15
D: NA
J: TRBJ1-1
size: NA
DNA: TGTGCCACCAGCAGCGCGACCTTTAGGGGGGGACGAATGAACACTGAAGCTTTCTTT
CDR3: CATSSATFRGGRMNTEAFF

V: TRBV6-6
D: NA
J: TRBJ2-7
size: once
DNA: TGTGCCAGCAGTTACCGACAGAGCTCCTACGAGCAGTACTTC
CDR3: CASSYRQSSYEQYF

V: TRBV3-1/TRBV3-2
D: NA
J: TRBJ2-2
size: NA
DNA: TGTGCCAGCAGCCAACGAGGAAACACCGGGGAGCTGTTTTTT
CDR3: CASSQRGNTGELFF

V: TRBV11-3
D: NA
J: TRBJ2-2
size: NA
DNA: TGTGCCAGCAGCTCCCCCAGGAGTTCCGGGGAGCTGTTTTTT
CDR3: CASSSPRSSGELFF

V: TRBV5-1
D: TRBD2
J: TRBJ2-6
size: NA
DNA: TGCGCCAGCAGCCTGGGACTAGCGGGCATCTCTGGGGCCAACGTCCTGACTTTC
CDR3: CASSLGLAGISGANVLTF

V: TRBV4-1
D: NA
J: TRBJ1-6
size: many
DNA: TGCGCCAGCAGGCAGGGGAACAATTCACCCCTCCACTTT
CDR3: CASRQGNNSPLHF

V: TRBV19
D: NA
J: TRBJ1-2
size: NA
DNA: TGTGCCAGTAGTATACGAGACAGGAGTAACTATGGCTACACCTTC
CDR3: CASSIRDRSNYGYTF

V: TRBV27
D: TRBD1
J: TRBJ1-1
size: NA
DNA: TGTGCCAGCAGTCCATACCTGACAGGGGCTGAAGCTTTCTTT
CDR3: CASSPYLTGAEAFF

V: TRBV11-2
D: NA
J: TRBJ2-1
size: NA
DNA: TGTGCCAGCAGCCCCTACCCATCATATGGTATTAAACAAGATGAGCAGTTCTTC
CDR3: CASSPYPSYGIKQDEQFF

V: TRBV4-2
D: NA
J: TRBJ2-5
size: once
DNA: TGTGCCAGCATGGGGATGGGTCCCCAAGAGACCCAGTACTTC
CDR3: CASMGMGPQETQYF

V: TRBV3-1/TRBV3-2
D: NA
J: TRBJ2-7
size: NA
DNA: TGTGCCAGCAGCCATATGGGTCTCGAGGGCCACTTACCAACCTACGAGCAGTACTTC
CDR3: CASSHMGLEGHLPTYEQYF

V: TRBV6-4
D: NA
J: TRBJ2-3
size: NA
DNA: TGTGCCAGCAGTGAAATTGCAGGTGGGGGGGGCATTGATACGCAGTATTTT
CDR3: CASSEIAGGGGIDTQYF

V: TRBV29-1
D: TRBD1
J: TRBJ1-2
size: NA
DNA: TGCAGCGGATGGGACAGAAACTATGGCTACACCTTC
CDR3: CSGWDRNYGYTF

V: TRBV5-1
D: NA
J: TRBJ2-3
size: NA
DNA: TGCGCCAGCAGCTTGCTGACTAGTGGGGGGAGCACAGATACGCAGTATTTT
CDR3: CASSLLTSGGSTDTQYF

V: TRBV19
D: NA
J: TRBJ2-1
size: NA
DNA: TGTGCCAGTAGTGCGAACAGTGCCTACAATGAGCAGTTCTTC
CDR3: CASSANSAYNEQFF

V: TRBV20-1
D: TRBD1
J: TRBJ2-7
size: once
DNA: TGCAGTGCTAGTGGGACAGGGGTATACGGCGAGCAGTACTTC
CDR3: CSASGTGVYGEQYF

V: TRBV5-1
D: TRBD2
J: TRBJ2-5
size: NA
DNA: TGCGCCAGCAGCCCCCCCGGGACTAGTGGGGTCCAAGAGACCCAGTACTTC
CDR3: CASSPPGTSGVQETQYF

V: TRBV12-2
D: NA
J: TRBJ1-6
size: NA
DNA: TGTGCAAGTCGCTTAACAACCAGGGAGGGGAGGACCTATAATTCACCCCTCCACTTT
CDR3: CASRLTTREGRTYNSPLHF

V: TRBV19
D: NA
J: TRBJ2-2
size: NA
DNA: TGTGCCAGTATGTGGGGGGGCATCGGGGAGCTGTTTTTT
CDR3: CASMWGGIGELFF

V: TRBV2
D: NA
J: TRBJ1-3
size: NA
DNA: TGTGCCAGCAGTGAATTAGGGCTAGATGGAAACACCATATATTTT
CDR3: CASSELGLDGNTIYF

V: TRBV7-7
D: TRBD2
J: TRBJ2-5
size: NA
DNA: TGTGCTAGCAGCCTAGCGGGGGGGGTACAAGAGACCCAGTACTTC
CDR3: CASSLAGGVQETQYF

V: TRBV12-2
D: NA
J: TRBJ1-1
size: NA
DNA: TGTGCAAGTCGCGAGGGGCGAAAGGACACTGAAGCTTTCTTT
CDR3: CASREGRKDTEAFF

V: TRBV2
D: TRBD1
J: TRBJ1-2
size: NA
DNA: TGTGCCGTCCAAGGCCCCAGGGGGGGCTATGGCTACACCTTC
CDR3: CAVQGPRGGYGYTF

V: TRBV9
D: NA
J: TRBJ2-7
size: once
DNA: TGTGCCAGCAGCGTAGCGTACAGCTCCTACGAGCAGTACTTC
CDR3: CASSVAYSSYEQYF

V: TRBV2
D: NA
J: TRBJ1-3
size: once
DNA: TGTGCCAGCAGTCCCGCGGGGGAGGTCACTGGAAACACCATATATTTT
CDR3: CASSPAGEVTGNTIYF